The rows below give T cell receptor beta chains drawn from one sample of a study of blood T cell repertoires in COVID-19. Generated by immunoSEQ multiplex PCR, the TCRdb table keeps only in-frame clones and is missing some. This sample yields roughly 120,000 clones, of which more than 90% are seen a single time; roughly 3.7% belongs to the top ten. The specimen was peripheral blood. The receptor source for this set is a man between 45 and 60 years old with active COVID-19. Each CDR3 is given with its conserved first and last residue. The D gene is left open where the match is weak. Only some rows state a clone size, as once, few, many or a class for expanded clones.

TRBV6-5	.	TRBJ1-3	.	CASRVSSGNTIYF	TGTGCCAGCCGGGTCTCCTCTGGAAACACCATATATTTT
TRBV5-4	.	TRBJ2-2	.	CASSTRQYNTGELFF	TGTGCCAGCAGCACACGACAGTATAACACCGGGGAGCTGTTTTTT
TRBV25-1	.	TRBJ2-7	.	CASMSPYEQYF	TGTGCCAGCATGAGCCCCTACGAGCAGTACTTC
TRBV3-1/TRBV3-2	.	TRBJ2-6	.	CASSPRGANVLTF	TGTGCCAGCAGCCCCCGGGGGGCCAACGTCCTGACTTTC
TRBV2	.	TRBJ1-5	.	CASSEWQGGQPQHF	TGTGCCAGCAGTGAGTGGCAGGGAGGTCAGCCCCAGCATTTT
TRBV5-1	TRBD2	TRBJ2-3	once	CASMVGKLAGGLADTQYF	TGCGCCAGCATGGTAGGGAAATTAGCGGGGGGGCTGGCAGATACGCAGTATTTT
TRBV6-5	.	TRBJ1-3	.	CASSYSANSGNTIYF	TGTGCCAGCAGTTACTCCGCGAACTCTGGAAACACCATATATTTT
TRBV6-4	.	TRBJ2-1	.	CASSDGPSYNEQFF	TGTGCCAGCAGTGACGGGCCCTCCTACAATGAGCAGTTCTTC
TRBV5-6	TRBD1	TRBJ2-4	.	CASSWGQGTKNIQYF	TGTGCCAGCAGCTGGGGACAGGGTACCAAAAACATTCAGTACTTC
TRBV18	.	TRBJ1-1	.	CASSSRQGRETEAFF	TGTGCCAGCTCATCACGTCAGGGGAGAGAAACTGAAGCTTTCTTT
TRBV14	TRBD2	TRBJ2-1	.	CASGMSGIFHNEQFF	TGTGCCAGCGGCATGAGCGGGATTTTCCACAATGAGCAGTTCTTC
TRBV7-8	TRBD1	TRBJ1-2	few	CASARTTGNGAETF	TGTGCCAGCGCGAGAACGACAGGGAATGGGGCTGAGACCTTC
TRBV27	TRBD1	TRBJ2-1	.	CATRRTGSYNEQFF	TGTGCCACCCGTCGGACAGGGTCCTACAATGAGCAGTTCTTC
TRBV13	TRBD1	TRBJ2-3	.	CASSRREARGRTDTQYF	TGTGCCAGCAGCCGCCGGGAAGCCAGGGGGCGCACAGATACGCAGTATTTT
TRBV2	TRBD2	TRBJ2-5	few	CASSEGTRSSETQYF	TGTGCCAGCAGTGAGGGGACTAGAAGTTCTGAGACCCAGTACTTC
TRBV7-9	TRBD2	TRBJ2-1	.	CASSLVLAGDNEQFF	TGTGCCAGCAGCTTAGTGCTAGCGGGAGACAATGAGCAGTTCTTC
TRBV7-9	TRBD1	TRBJ2-1	.	CASSLGDRYNEQFF	TGTGCCAGCAGCTTAGGGGACAGGTACAATGAGCAGTTCTTC
TRBV10-3	TRBD2	TRBJ2-1	.	CAISEHSSGGAHEQFF	TGTGCCATCAGTGAGCATTCTAGCGGGGGGGCTCATGAGCAGTTCTTC
TRBV11-2	.	TRBJ1-6	.	CASSLDGGGRSPLHF	TGTGCCAGCAGCTTAGATGGGGGAGGGCGTTCACCCCTCCACTTT
TRBV11-3	.	TRBJ2-4	.	CASSLVQGIQYF	TGTGCCAGCAGCTTAGTCCAGGGCATTCAGTACTTC
TRBV5-4	.	TRBJ2-3	.	CASMGAVGNTDTQYF	TGTGCCAGCATGGGGGCTGTGGGGAACACAGATACGCAGTATTTT
TRBV13	TRBD2	TRBJ2-1	.	CASSSRGLAGGFSYNEQFF	TGTGCCAGCAGCTCCCGAGGACTAGCGGGAGGATTCTCCTACAATGAGCAGTTCTTC
TRBV29-1	.	TRBJ1-1	.	CSVAKRLNTEAFF	TGCAGCGTTGCTAAGCGTTTGAACACTGAAGCTTTCTTT
TRBV5-1	.	TRBJ1-1	.	CASSLQDLNTEAFF	TGCGCCAGCAGCTTACAGGACCTGAACACTGAAGCTTTCTTT
TRBV3-1/TRBV3-2	.	TRBJ1-1	.	CASSPRPMNTEAFF	TGTGCCAGCAGCCCCCGCCCTATGAACACTGAAGCTTTCTTT
TRBV7-9	TRBD1	TRBJ1-5	.	CASSQGDKNQPQHF	TGTGCCAGCAGCCAGGGGGACAAGAATCAGCCCCAGCATTTT
TRBV5-5	.	TRBJ1-3	few	CASSLIDTGNTIYF	TGTGCCAGCAGCTTAATCGACACCGGAAACACCATATATTTT
TRBV24-1	.	TRBJ2-5	.	CATSDLGGAIQETQYF	TGTGCCACCAGTGACTTGGGGGGGGCGATCCAAGAGACCCAGTACTTC
TRBV6-5	.	TRBJ2-5	.	CASIKDRLRQETQYF	TGTGCCAGCATAAAAGACAGATTAAGACAAGAGACCCAGTACTTC
TRBV5-1	.	TRBJ1-2	few	CASSLDKSGVRGYTF	TGCGCCAGCAGCTTGGATAAGTCCGGGGTGCGGGGCTACACCTTC
TRBV7-9	TRBD1	TRBJ2-1	.	CASSLAGQGENEQFF	TGTGCCAGCAGCTTAGCAGGACAGGGGGAAAATGAGCAGTTCTTC
TRBV6-1	TRBD2	TRBJ2-3	.	CASSEALAANTDTQYF	TGTGCCAGCAGTGAAGCGCTAGCGGCCAACACAGATACGCAGTATTTT
TRBV4-2	.	TRBJ1-1	.	CASSQVAGETEAFF	TGTGCCAGCAGCCAAGTTGCAGGGGAGACTGAAGCTTTCTTT
TRBV11-2	.	TRBJ2-5	.	CASSLGTGETQYF	TGTGCCAGCAGCTTAGGGACGGGGGAGACCCAGTACTTC
TRBV2	TRBD2	TRBJ2-1	.	CASELAGHEQFF	TGTGCCAGCGAACTAGCGGGACATGAGCAGTTCTTC
TRBV16	TRBD1	TRBJ1-5	.	CASSPGQPLSNQPQHF	TGTGCCAGCAGCCCGGGACAGCCACTAAGCAATCAGCCCCAGCATTTT
TRBV5-5	.	TRBJ2-7	.	CASSLVAGTESYEQYF	TGTGCCAGCAGCTTGGTTGCGGGGACCGAATCCTACGAGCAGTACTTC
TRBV18	TRBD1	TRBJ2-1	.	CASSPPGQERGEQFF	TGTGCCAGCTCACCACCGGGACAGGAGCGAGGTGAGCAGTTCTTC
TRBV2	TRBD2	TRBJ2-2	once	CASSPRTSGSAGELFF	TGTGCCAGCAGCCCACGGACTAGCGGGAGCGCCGGGGAGCTGTTTTTT
TRBV11-3	.	TRBJ2-2	.	CASSLGGITGELFF	TGTGCCAGCAGCTTAGGAGGGATCACCGGGGAGCTGTTTTTT
TRBV4-1	TRBD1	TRBJ1-4	once	CASSKGRDRVEEKLFF	TGCGCCAGCAGCAAAGGCCGGGACAGGGTGGAAGAAAAACTGTTTTTT
TRBV30	.	TRBJ1-2	.	CAWRAPYGYTF	TGTGCCTGGAGAGCCCCCTATGGCTACACCTTC
TRBV5-4	TRBD2	TRBJ2-3	few	CASSSPGLVVDTQYF	TGTGCCAGCAGCTCTCCGGGACTAGTGGTAGATACGCAGTATTTT
TRBV13	.	TRBJ2-1	.	CASSLVSESSYNEQFF	TGTGCCAGCAGCTTAGTTAGCGAGAGCTCCTACAATGAGCAGTTCTTC
TRBV12-5	TRBD2	TRBJ2-2	.	CASGSTGGLTGELFF	TGTGCTAGTGGTTCCACGGGGGGGCTCACCGGGGAGCTGTTTTTT
TRBV7-8	.	TRBJ1-1	.	CASSPFLNTEAFF	TGTGCCAGCAGTCCTTTCTTGAACACTGAAGCTTTCTTT
TRBV6-1	.	TRBJ1-1	.	CASSEGRARTEAFF	TGTGCCAGCAGTGAGGGGAGGGCTAGGACTGAAGCTTTCTTT
TRBV7-9	.	TRBJ1-1	.	CASSWYTFTEAFF	TGTGCCAGCAGCTGGTACACGTTCACTGAAGCTTTCTTT
TRBV14	TRBD2	TRBJ2-3	.	CASSARLSGGTDTQYF	TGTGCCAGCAGCGCCCGGTTGTCGGGAGGGACAGATACGCAGTATTTT
TRBV6-1	TRBD2	TRBJ2-1	.	CASSERTSGGAYEQFF	TGTGCCAGCAGCGAAAGGACTAGCGGGGGGGCCTATGAGCAGTTCTTC
TRBV11-2	.	TRBJ1-2	once	CASSSRVFYTF	TGTGCCAGCAGCTCCAGGGTTTTCTACACCTTC
TRBV10-3	TRBD2	TRBJ2-1	few	CAIRGTSGSDEQFF	TGTGCCATCAGAGGGACTAGCGGTAGTGATGAGCAGTTCTTC
TRBV18	TRBD1	TRBJ1-6	.	CASSLQGAASPLHF	TGTGCCAGCTCCTTACAGGGGGCGGCTTCACCCCTCCACTTT
TRBV15	TRBD1	TRBJ1-2	.	CATSGSGGYGYTF	TGTGCCACCAGCGGCTCAGGGGGATATGGCTACACCTTC
TRBV11-2	.	TRBJ1-5	.	CASSLSGASAQPQHF	TGTGCCAGCAGCTTATCTGGGGCGTCAGCTCAGCCCCAGCATTTT
TRBV7-9	.	TRBJ2-7	.	CASRHGYEQYF	TGTGCCAGCAGGCACGGTTACGAGCAGTACTTC
TRBV27	.	TRBJ2-7	.	CASSLSWPGRIEGYEQYF	TGTGCCAGCAGTTTATCGTGGCCGGGAAGGATTGAGGGCTACGAGCAGTACTTC